This T cell receptor beta chain was profiled in a study of T cell responses to AZD1222 COVID-19 vaccine. Findings and limits, study-wide: Among AZD1222 vaccinees, only five or six were seropositive at baseline. CD4 TCRs covered the whole spike, strongest at regions 160-218 and 743-854. Increases in Spike-specific TCR breadth and depth were seen after two AZD1222 doses.

In the case of this clone: As yet, its antigen is unknown.

Germline CDR1 SEHNR, CDR2 FQNEAQ (reference sequence). CDR3 length equals 15 residues. V trimming: 4 bases; J trimming: 7 bases; junction bases outside the gene matches: 8. Clones were sequenced by immunoSEQ multiplex PCR, and TCRdb holds only the in-frame ones, with some missing. The profile covers 150,000 to 160,000 clones, with roughly nine tenths appearing a single time and 18% taken by the ten largest. Sequencing used peripheral blood, obtained on day 0 of AZD1222 vaccination. The receptor was isolated from an adult in good health. The chain recombines TRBV7-9 with TRBJ2-7, with 12 bases aligning to TRBD2. CDR3 protein: CASSYGLAGYREQYF. CDR3 coding DNA: TGTGCCAGCAGCTATGGACTAGCGGGGTATCGAGAGCAGTACTTC.